The 18 T cell receptor beta chains listed next were all sequenced from one sample in a study of blood T cell repertoires in COVID-19 (dated by TCRdb to 2018 to 2021). Preparation of the library involved the immunoSEQ multiplex PCR assay. This is the immuneACCESS table as TCRdb keeps it, with only in-frame sequences that have V and J called. A part of the clones is gone; compared with another copy, unresolved V genes explain less than half, and the rest is unexplained. Counted in this sample were around 340,000 clones; 86% of them appeared once. Under 8.5% of the sample comes from the top ten. The sample was peripheral blood. All receptors derive from a woman in her sixties or seventies with COVID-19, enrolled during active disease.

In this sample, this clone turned up once. This chain joins TRBV4-3 and TRBJ1-6, with D possibly being TRBD1 (6 bases). The V gene lost 0 bases and the J gene lost 7 bases, with 10 bases spanning the gap. CDR1 is LGHNA and CDR2 is YSLEER in the germline V gene. This CDR3 is 15 amino acids long. In DNA, the CDR3 is TGCGCCAGCAGCCAAGAGAGGCAGGGGAATTCACCCCTCCACTTT. Amino acid sequence: CASSQERQGNSPLHF.

The chain joins TRBV12-5 to TRBJ1-2; D gene ambiguous. The CDR3 consists of 15 residues. Germline lookup yields CDR1 LGHNT and CDR2 FRNRAP. Trimming took 2 bases from V and 0 from J, leaving 10 bases between them. CDR3 protein: CASGLWQASNYGYTF. The CDR3, as DNA: TGTGCTAGTGGTTTGTGGCAGGCCTCTAACTATGGCTACACCTTC.

This clone was seen a handful of times. V gene TRBV4-1 combines with J gene TRBJ2-4, with 11 bases matching TRBD2. J gave up 0 bases and V 2 bases, and 3 bases lay outside the gene matches. This CDR3 spans 17 amino acids. The germline V gene has CDR1 MGHRA and CDR2 YSYEKL. The CDR3 reads CASSQSLAGGAKNIQYF. The CDR3 coding sequence is TGCGCCAGCAGCCAATCCCTAGCGGGGGGAGCCAAAAACATTCAGTACTTC.

This chain connects TRBV10-1 to TRBJ1-1; 8 bases line up with TRBD1. Germline V gene data show CDR1 as WNHNN and CDR2 as SYGVQD (reference sequence). V was clipped by 8 bases and J by 2 bases; unmatched bases: 1. The CDR3 spans 12 residues. The CDR3 region is CASGQGNTEAFF. DNA for the CDR3: TGCGCCAGCGGACAGGGCAACACTGAAGCTTTCTTT.

CDR3 region: CASSQDPPAGESDTQYF. CDR3 DNA: TGTGCCAGCAGCCAAGATCCCCCAGCGGGGGAATCAGATACGCAGTATTTT. This chain joins TRBV4-2 and TRBJ2-3, with TRBD2 matching 8 bases. The CDR3 is made up of 17 amino acids. CDR1 LGHNA and CDR2 YNFKEQ come from the germline V gene. The V segment lost 0 bases and the J segment 4 bases; nucleotides outside the gene matches: 9.

This rearrangement joins TRBV2 to TRBJ2-1; TRBD1 is a possible D gene (5 bases). Germline CDR1 reads SNHLY; CDR2 reads FYNNEI. V gave up 6 bases and J gave up 4 bases, with 13 bases separating them. There are 14 residues in the CDR3. The CDR3 coding sequence is TGTGCCAGCAGCCGCGTTGACAGTTACAATGAGCAGTTCTTC. Translating it yields CASSRVDSYNEQFF.

This chain uses TRBV29-1 with TRBJ2-7; 10 bases match TRBD1. The CDR3 runs 12 residues. In germline, CDR1 is SQVTM, CDR2 ANQGSEA. The V segment lost 7 bases and the J segment 4 bases; nucleotides outside the gene matches: 4. This chain's CDR3 is CSAGTGAYEQYF. Here the CDR3 DNA reads TGCAGCGCCGGGACAGGGGCGTACGAGCAGTACTTC.

The chain combines TRBV2 with TRBJ1-1; 7 bases line up with TRBD1. The length of the CDR3 is 11 residues. The J segment lost 6 bases and the V segment lost 6 bases, leaving 1 base of the junction unmatched. The germline V gene encodes CDR1 SNHLY and CDR2 FYNNEI. The CDR3 DNA reads as TGTGCCAGCAGAGGGGGCGCTGAAGCTTTCTTT. This translates into CASRGGAEAFF. Using reference TRBV2 and TRBJ1-1 for the parts outside the CDR3, the full variable domain is EPEVTQTPSHQVTQMGQEVILRCVPISNHLYFYWYRQILGQKVEFLVSFYNNEISEKSEIFDDQFSVERPDGSNFTLKIRSTKLEDSAMYFCASRGGAEAFFGQGTRLTVV.

The genes are TRBV5-4 and TRBJ2-3; the D gene is possibly TRBD1 (6 bases). V was trimmed by 3 bases and J by 4 bases, leaving 15 bases between them. The CDR3 is 15 residues long. Looked up from germline, CDR1 is SGHNT and CDR2 is YYREEE (reference sequence). Here the CDR3 DNA reads TGTGCCAGCAGCTCTGGGACATCCGCAGCAGATACGCAGTATTTT. Its translation is CASSSGTSAADTQYF.

This sequence joins TRBV4-1 and TRBJ2-1; 11 bases align to TRBD2. This CDR3 has 16 residues. With 1 base clipped from V and 9 bases from J, the junction kept 8 bases outside the gene matches. The germline gives CDR1 MGHRA, CDR2 YSYEKL. Written as DNA, the CDR3 is TGCGCCAGCAGCCAAGTCGTAGCGGGGGGGCGCGGTGAGCAGTTCTTC. As protein: CASSQVVAGGRGEQFF.

V and J are TRBV7-2 and TRBJ2-5; D call uncertain. This CDR3 spans 14 amino acids. Trimming shortened V by 5 bases and J by 2 bases, and 12 bases separated the two germline ends. CDR1 is SGHTA and CDR2 is FQGNSA in the germline V gene. CDR3 sequence reads: CASSRKALQETQYF. CDR3 sequence (DNA): TGTGCCAGCAGCCGCAAAGCACTACAAGAGACCCAGTACTTC. The full variable domain, completed using reference TRBV7-2 and TRBJ2-5, is GAGVSQSPSNKVTEKGKDVELRCDPISGHTALYWYRQSLGQGLEFLIYFQGNSAPDKSGLPSDRFSAERTGGSVSTLTIQRTQQEDSAVYLCASSRKALQETQYFGPGTRLLVL.

This clone was recorded once. The rearrangement uses TRBV11-2 and TRBJ1-1, with D unclear. Germline V lookup: CDR1 SGHAT, CDR2 FQNNGV. The CDR3 is 12 residues long. V lost 1 base, J lost 8 bases, and 8 bases lay in between. CDR3 residues: CASSLGGREAFF. Written as DNA, the CDR3 is TGTGCCAGCAGCTTAGGAGGGAGGGAAGCTTTCTTT.

The rearrangement joins TRBV3-1 (or the pseudogene TRBV3-2) to TRBJ1-2; 7 bases are a match to TRBD1. This CDR3 comprises 19 residues. The germline V gene has CDR1 LGHDT and CDR2 YNNKEL (reference sequence). Trimming removed 0 bases from V and 3 bases from J; junction bases left unmatched: 16. The CDR3 DNA reads TGTGCCAGCAGCCAAGATCGCCGGGCAGGGGGGACACGGGACTATGGCTACACCTTC. It is translated as CASSQDRRAGGTRDYGYTF.

This chain links TRBV6-5 with TRBJ1-1; 7 bases are shared with TRBD1. The germline CDR1 and CDR2 sequences are MNHEY and SVGAGI. The CDR3 is 14 residues long. V lost 4 bases and J lost 1; bases outside the gene matches: 3. CDR3 amino acids: CASSLGQRNTEAFF. CDR3 in DNA: TGTGCCAGCAGTTTGGGACAGCGGAACACTGAAGCTTTCTTT.

V usage is TRBV21-1 and J usage is TRBJ1-5; the table's D call of TRBD1 was not tested on the DNA. TRBV21-1 is listed as a pseudogene. CDR3 length equals 17 residues. CDR3: CASSKGLKDRGHQPQHF. CDR3 in DNA: TGTGCCAGCAGCAAAGGCCTAAAGGACAGGGGGCATCAGCCCCAGCATTTT.

The rearrangement joins TRBV5-1 to TRBJ2-7; a weak D match, TRBD1 (6 bases). With 7 bases removed from V and 2 bases from J, the gap between germline ends came to 10 bases. Germline CDR1 reads SGHRS; CDR2 reads YFSETQ. The CDR3 runs 12 residues. CDR3 sequence reads: CASGDTTYEQYF. The CDR3 DNA sequence: TGCGCCAGCGGGGACACCACCTACGAGCAGTACTTC.

V is TRBV4-3 and J is TRBJ1-2, with a tentative D call TRBD1 (5 bases). Germline lookup yields CDR1 LGHNA and CDR2 YSLEER. This CDR3 is 15 amino acids long. The germline V and J ends were trimmed by 3 bases and 5 bases, with 16 bases remaining between them. CDR3 amino acids: CASSQGGSKRYGYTF. The CDR3 nucleotides are TGCGCCAGCAGCCAGGGGGGGTCGAAGAGGTATGGCTACACCTTC.

The gene calls are TRBV7-2 and TRBJ2-7, with no clear D. This CDR3 is 14 amino acids long. V lost 5 bases and J 2 bases, leaving 13 bases between the germline ends. The germline V gene encodes CDR1 SGHTA and CDR2 FQGNSA. CDR3 in DNA: TGTGCCAGCAGCCTCCCGGGTTCGGCCTACGAGCAGTACTTC. Translation gives CASSLPGSAYEQYF.